A selection of T cell receptor beta chains follows, all from one sample in a study of response to subunit inactivated influenza vaccine. TCRdb reanalysed the RT-PCR reads using MiXCR and keeps one entry per CDR3 protein. Of fewer than 700,000 distinct CDR3 sequences listed, roughly 13% were seen once; the top ten hold over 10%. The specimen comprised PBMCs from blood, sampled roughly 45 days after vaccination. These receptors came from a man aged 50-60 years who received an inactivated influenza vaccine. CDR3s include the opening cysteine and the closing phenylalanine or tryptophan. A D gene is named only where the DNA matches it firmly. The size of a clone is reported for some rows only, either as once, few or many, or as a class for expanded clones.

D gene	V gene	clone size	J gene	CDR3 DNA	CDR3 protein
-	TRBV6-1	-	TRBJ1-2	TGTGCCAGCAGTGATCAGCCCGGGGATGGCTACACCTTC	CASSDQPGDGYTF
TRBD1	TRBV5-1	-	TRBJ2-1	TGCGCCAGCAGCTTGGCCTTCGGGACAGGGACGTACAATGAGCAGTTCTTC	CASSLAFGTGTYNEQFF
TRBD2	TRBV4-2	-	TRBJ2-2	TGTGCCAGCAGCCAAGATGGGGAGCGGGAGAGCGGGGAGCTGTTTTTT	CASSQDGERESGELFF
-	TRBV12-3/TRBV12-4	-	TRBJ2-4	TGTGCCAGCAGCCCAGGCTGGATCGAGGGTGGCAAAAACATTCAGTACTTC	CASSPGWIEGGKNIQYF
-	TRBV4-2	few	TRBJ2-5	TGTGCCAGCAGCCCTACCCCGGGACGACAAGAGACCCAGTACTTC	CASSPTPGRQETQYF
-	TRBV4-1	few	TRBJ1-4	TGCGCCAGCAGCCAAAGTCCAGAAAAACTGTTTTTT	CASSQSPEKLFF
-	TRBV3-1	few	TRBJ2-7	TGTGCCAGCAGCCAAGATCGGTTTTCCTACGAGCAGTACTTC	CASSQDRFSYEQYF
-	TRBV5-1	-	TRBJ2-4	TGCGCCAGCAGCTCTGGTTGGGGGCAGGGAAACATTCAGTACTTC	CASSSGWGQGNIQYF
TRBD2	TRBV7-9	-	TRBJ2-1	TGTGCCAGCAGCTCCCCGGGACTAGCGGGAGTCGAGCAGTTCTTC	CASSSPGLAGVEQFF
-	TRBV6-5	few	TRBJ2-7	TGTGCCAGCAGTTACGGTAGCCTCACCTACGAGCAGTACTTC	CASSYGSLTYEQYF
TRBD1	TRBV20-1	many	TRBJ1-2	TGCAGTGCTAGAGATGTGCAGGGGGCCCTCTATGGCTACACCTTC	CSARDVQGALYGYTF
-	TRBV27	few	TRBJ1-5	TGTGCCAGCAGTTCGGAACATCAAGACAAGAGCAATCAGCCCCAGCATTTT	CASSSEHQDKSNQPQHF
-	TRBV7-9	-	TRBJ2-2	TGTGCCAGCAGCTTAACCCCGCCGGGGTTGTTGCTGTTTTTT	CASSLTPPGLLLFF
-	TRBV12-3/TRBV12-4	many	TRBJ1-1	TGTGCCAGCAGTTCCCGGGACGGTGAAGCTTTCTTT	CASSSRDGEAFF
-	TRBV11-2	-	TRBJ2-3	TGTGCCAGCAGTGGGATCGGACACCGCACAGATACGCAGTATTTT	CASSGIGHRTDTQYF
-	TRBV20-1	many	TRBJ1-1	TGCAGTGCTGGGCGTAGAAACACTGAAGCTTTCTTT	CSAGRRNTEAFF
-	TRBV4-3	-	TRBJ1-2	TGCGCCAGCAGCCAAGGGGGGGAAAATGGCTACACCTTC	CASSQGGENGYTF
TRBD1	TRBV30	-	TRBJ2-7	TGTGCCTGGAACCTCGGGGGACAGGGCGACGAGCAGTACTTC	CAWNLGGQGDEQYF
TRBD2	TRBV4-1	many	TRBJ2-1	TGCGCCAGCAGCCAAGGTGGACTAGCGGGAAGGGATGAGCAGTTCTTC	CASSQGGLAGRDEQFF
TRBD2	TRBV29-1	few	TRBJ2-1	TGCAGCGCCTGCGGGGGGCGGGGTGGTGAGCAGTTCTTC	CSACGGRGGEQFF
-	TRBV10-3	many	TRBJ2-2	TGTGCCACCGAGGCCCTATACCCGGGGGAGCTGTTTTTT	CATEALYPGELFF